Presented here are 9 T cell receptor beta chains from one specimen sequenced in a study of cytomegalovirus exposure and HLA in healthy donors. A multiplex PCR was run with 60 Vbeta primers and 13 Jbeta primers. Profiling relied on immunoSEQ multiplex PCR, and the TCRdb table lists in-frame clones only, not all of them. The table lists fewer than 95,000 clones, 75% to 90% of them singletons, with around 7% in the top ten. Specimen: PBMCs. These receptors were obtained from a man aged 40-49 years in good health and CMV-seropositive.

The rearrangement joins TRBV5-8 to TRBJ2-1, with D possibly TRBD2 on 7 matching bases. Germline values: CDR1 SGHTS, CDR2 YDEGEE. The CDR3 consists of 16 residues. Trimming pared 4 bases from V and 12 bases from J, leaving 26 bases between. CDR3 in DNA: TGTGCCAGCAGCACCGGGGAGGGGGGACCGATGGTGCGGCAGTTCTTC. This gives the protein CASSTGEGGPMVRQFF.

The chain couples TRBV19 to TRBJ2-5; TRBD2 matches 14 bases. This CDR3 has 15 amino acids. The germline V gene has CDR1 LNHDA and CDR2 SQIVND (reference sequence). The V segment lost 6 bases and the J segment 9 bases; nucleotides outside the gene matches: 9. CDR3 DNA sequence: TGTGCCAGTAGCCCCCGACTAGCGGGGGGGGAGGCCCAGTACTTC. It translates to CASSPRLAGGEAQYF.

The CDR3 protein is CAMTGANTGELFF. DNA of the CDR3: TGTGCCATGACAGGGGCGAACACCGGGGAGCTGTTTTTT. The chain combines TRBV30 with TRBJ2-2; 8 bases line up with TRBD1. V dropped 8 bases and J dropped 0; count of bases not matched to a gene: 2. Germline V gene data show CDR1 as GTSNPN and CDR2 as SVGIG (reference sequence). The CDR3 loop spans 13 amino acids.

This clone occurred a few times. The chain recombines TRBV5-8 with TRBJ2-2; weak D call: TRBD1 (6 bases). Trimming removed 5 bases at V and 3 bases at J, with 11 bases between. The germline CDR1 and CDR2 sequences are SGHTS and YDEGEE. The CDR3 extends over 14 amino acids. CDR3 amino acids: CASSGGQYTGELFF. The CDR3 DNA reads as TGTGCCAGCAGTGGGGGCCAATACACCGGGGAGCTGTTTTTT.

This clone was observed once. The chain combines TRBV9 with TRBJ2-3; the match to TRBD2 covers 15 bases. The ends lost 0 bases at V and 7 bases at J; junction bases unmatched: 9. The CDR3 is 18 residues long. CDR1 is SGDLS, CDR2 YYNGEE, per germline. In DNA form, the CDR3 reads TGTGCCAGCAGCGTAGCTGGGACTAGCGGGAGGACAACGAATACGCAGTATTTT. Amino acid sequence: CASSVAGTSGRTTNTQYF.

V is TRBV6-5 and J is TRBJ2-7; 7 positions agree with TRBD2. Trimming cost V 8 bases and J 4 bases; bases outside gene matches: 8. The CDR3 spans 13 residues. Germline V lookup: CDR1 MNHEY, CDR2 SVGAGI. The CDR3 bases are TGTGCCAGCGGGGTGAGGGAGGGGTACGAGCAGTACTTC. Translating gives CASGVREGYEQYF.

The chain recombines TRBV30 with TRBJ2-1; TRBD2 aligns across 14 bases. The germline V gene encodes CDR1 GTSNPN and CDR2 SVGIG (reference sequence). The junction had 10 bases not matched to a gene; V was cut back by 3 bases and J by 6 bases. CDR3 size: 17 residues. The CDR3 sequence is CAWRLGSGTSGSNEQFF. Written as DNA, the CDR3 is TGTGCCTGGAGGTTAGGTTCCGGGACTAGCGGGAGCAATGAGCAGTTCTTC.

The V gene is TRBV4-1, the J gene TRBJ1-6; no reliable D call. In germline, CDR1 is MGHRA, CDR2 YSYEKL. With 0 bases removed from V and 8 bases from J, the gap between germline ends came to 5 bases. The CDR3 is 13 amino acids. The CDR3 DNA reads TGCGCCAGCAGCCAAGATCCGGATTCACCCCTCCACTTT. Translated: CASSQDPDSPLHF.

CDR3 residues: CACRRQEAGNTIYF. As DNA, the CDR3 is TGTGCCTGCCGACGGCAGGAGGCTGGAAACACCATATATTTT. The genes are TRBV7-9 and TRBJ1-3; D gene uncertain. The CDR3 totals 14 residues. Trimming cost V 11 bases and J 2 bases, with 16 bases left between them. Germline CDR1 SEHNR, CDR2 FQNEAQ (reference sequence). Using reference TRBV7-9 and TRBJ1-3 for the parts outside the CDR3, the full variable domain is DTGVSQNPRHKITKRGQNVTFRCDPISEHNRLYWYRQTLGQGPEFLTYFQNEAQLEKSRLLSDRFSAERPKGSFSTLEIQRTEQGDSAMYLCACRRQEAGNTIYFGEGSWLTVV.